One and the same sample provided the 25 T cell receptor beta chains below, sequenced in a study of cytomegalovirus exposure and HLA in healthy donors. Primers for the PCR totalled 60 Vbeta and 13 Jbeta. The table came from immunoSEQ multiplex PCR; TCRdb's copy has only in-frame clones and leaves some out. The top ten hold over 9.5% of the sample, which has about 140,000 clones, more than 60% seen once. What was sequenced was PBMCs. All receptors derive from a man aged 25-45 years in good health and CMV-seropositive.

There are a few counts of this clone. The chain couples TRBV4-2 to TRBJ1-4, with 8 bases identical to TRBD1. The CDR3 runs 15 residues. Germline lookup yields CDR1 LGHNA and CDR2 YNFKEQ. Losses at the gene ends were 3 bases for V and 6 bases for J; bases not matched to a gene: 6. The CDR3 sequence: CASSHLTGVDEKLFF. The CDR3 nucleotides are TGTGCCAGCAGCCACCTGACAGGGGTAGATGAAAAACTGTTTTTT.

The V gene is TRBV6-1, the J gene TRBJ1-5, with D unclear. Per germline, CDR1 MNHNS and CDR2 SASEGT. This CDR3 region has 13 residues. V lost 0 bases and J 7 bases, leaving 7 bases between the germline ends. CDR3 loop: CASSEARGQPQHF. The CDR3 DNA follows: TGTGCCAGCAGTGAAGCGCGGGGACAGCCCCAGCATTTT.

CDR3 amino acids: CASNNQETQYF. CDR3 sequence (DNA): TGTGCCAGCAACAACCAAGAGACCCAGTACTTC. The rearrangement joins TRBV28 to TRBJ2-5; D not resolved. Germline loops: CDR1 MDHEN, CDR2 SYDVKM. CDR3 length equals 11 residues. Trimming left V 7 bases short and J 0 bases short, with 3 bases between. Using reference TRBV28 and TRBJ2-5 for the parts outside the CDR3, the full variable domain is DVKVTQSSRYLVKRTGEKVFLECVQDMDHENMFWYRQDPGLGLRLIYFSYDVKMKEKGDIPEGYSVSREKKERFSLILESASTNQTSMYLCASNNQETQYFGPGTRLLVL.

The rearrangement joins TRBV6-1 to TRBJ2-1; maybe TRBD2 (6 bases). V was shortened by 3 bases and J by 1 base, with 13 bases between the two germline ends. Looked up from germline, CDR1 is MNHNS and CDR2 is SASEGT. The CDR3 is 16 residues long. CDR3 nucleotides: TGTGCCAGCAGTGATGGCGGGACGATATCCTACAATGAGCAGTTCTTC. This sequence encodes CASSDGGTISYNEQFF.

The CDR3 DNA reads TGTGCCTGGAGGACAGGGTGGGCTGAAGCTTTCTTT. This gives the protein CAWRTGWAEAFF. The rearrangement links TRBV30 to TRBJ1-1, with TRBD1 matching 7 bases. CDR1 is GTSNPN and CDR2 is SVGIG in the germline V gene (reference sequence). J lost 6 bases, V lost 3 bases, and 4 bases had no gene match. The CDR3 runs 12 residues.

This clone appeared a few times. This CDR3 reads CAISGSRGEQYF. The CDR3 DNA reads as TGTGCCATCAGTGGATCTCGCGGCGAGCAGTACTTC. The rearrangement links TRBV10-3 to TRBJ2-7; D is unresolved. This CDR3 has 12 residues. The ends were cut back, 4 bases at V and 6 bases at J, with 10 bases in the middle. Germline V CDR1 and CDR2: ENHRY, SYGVKD.

The chain uses TRBV5-1 and TRBJ2-1; TRBD1 agrees at 9 bases. V dropped 4 bases and J dropped 9; count of bases not matched to a gene: 11. The germline V gene encodes CDR1 SGHRS and CDR2 YFSETQ. This CDR3 contains 15 residues. The CDR3 nucleotides are TGCGCCAGCAGCGCCGGGACAGGGAGTTTCGGTGAGCAGTTCTTC. This sequence encodes CASSAGTGSFGEQFF.

The V call is TRBV13, the J call TRBJ2-7; 7 nucleotides align to TRBD1. This CDR3 comprises 14 residues. Germline CDR1 reads PRHDT; CDR2 reads FYEKMQ (reference sequence). V gave up 5 bases and J gave up 1 base; unmatched junction bases: 5. CDR3 amino acids: CASSPRTGSYEQYF. The CDR3 region has the DNA TGTGCCAGCAGCCCGAGGACAGGTTCCTACGAGCAGTACTTC. The full variable domain, its missing parts supplied by reference TRBV13 and TRBJ2-7, is AAGVIQSPRHLIKEKRETATLKCYPIPRHDTVYWYQQGPGQDPQFLISFYEKMQSDKGSIPDRFSAQQFSDYHSELNMSSLELGDSALYFCASSPRTGSYEQYFGPGTRLTVT.

This clone was seen more than once but under ten times. The chain couples TRBV10-1 to TRBJ2-3; 7 positions match TRBD2. Germline V gives CDR1 WNHNN, CDR2 SYGVQD (reference sequence). This CDR3 contains 15 residues. The V and J ends lost 3 bases and 4 bases, in that order; junction bases with no gene match: 7. The DNA for the CDR3 is TGCGCCAGCAGTGAAAGCGGGATGGGGGCAGATACGCAGTATTTT. Translated: CASSESGMGADTQYF.

The V gene is TRBV4-1, the J gene TRBJ2-7; the match to TRBD2 covers 10 bases. Per germline, CDR1 MGHRA and CDR2 YSYEKL. V lost 4 bases to trimming and J lost 4 bases; unmatched junction nucleotides: 7. The CDR3 sequence is 15 residues long. DNA for the CDR3: TGCGCCAGCAGCCGGTCTAGCGGGAGTGCATACGAGCAGTACTTC. Protein sequence: CASSRSSGSAYEQYF.

CDR3 in DNA: TGTGCCAGTAGTTCGAGTAAAGATACGCAGTATTTT. Translating gives CASSSSKDTQYF. The V gene is TRBV19, the J gene TRBJ2-3; D not resolved. The CDR3 is made up of 12 amino acids. Germline loops: CDR1 LNHDA, CDR2 SQIVND (reference sequence). V was shortened by 5 bases and J by 5 bases, with 8 bases between the two germline ends.

V usage is TRBV18 and J usage is TRBJ1-2; unclear D gene. V lost 0 bases and J 8 bases, leaving 16 bases between the germline ends. Germline values: CDR1 KGHSH, CDR2 LQKENI. CDR3 length equals 15 residues. The CDR3 region has the DNA TGTGCCAGCTCACCACCGGCCAGGTGGCTCGAAGGCTACACCTTC. Translated: CASSPPARWLEGYTF. Based on the CDR3 plus reference TRBV18 and TRBJ1-2, the full variable domain is NAGVMQNPRHLVRRRGQEARLRCSPMKGHSHVYWYRQLPEEGLKFMVYLQKENIIDESGMPKERFSAEFPKEGPSILRIQQVVRGDSAAYFCASSPPARWLEGYTFGSGTRLTVV.

The rearrangement joins TRBV16 to TRBJ1-5; 7 bases map to TRBD1. Germline V CDR1 and CDR2: KGHSY, FQNENV. The CDR3 extends over 13 amino acids. The V gene end was trimmed by 4 bases and the J gene end by 7 bases; junction bases not matched to a gene: 4. CDR3 DNA: TGTGCCAGCAGCCGACAGGGAGAGCAGCCCCAGCATTTT. It encodes CASSRQGEQPQHF.

The chain combines TRBV7-8 with TRBJ2-7, with 8 nucleotides matching TRBD2. This CDR3 region has 15 residues. V was clipped by 2 bases and J by 3 bases; unmatched bases: 6. CDR1 SGHVS and CDR2 FQNEAQ come from the germline V gene. CDR3 nucleotide sequence: TGTGCCAGCAGCTTAAGCGCGGGAGGAGGCTACGAGCAGTACTTC. Translated, it gives CASSLSAGGGYEQYF.

The chain combines TRBV2 with TRBJ2-3, with TRBD1 identical over 9 bases. V lost 8 bases to trimming and J lost 0 bases; unmatched junction nucleotides: 9. The CDR3 runs 16 residues. Looked up from germline, CDR1 is SNHLY and CDR2 is FYNNEI. The CDR3 nucleotides read TGTGCCAGCTCCCTACAGGGGGCCTTGAGCACAGATACGCAGTATTTT. Translated: CASSLQGALSTDTQYF.

This clone appeared a few times. V gene TRBV6-5 combines with J gene TRBJ1-1; D unresolved. The ends were cut back, 5 bases at V and 3 bases at J, with 16 bases in the middle. The germline V gene encodes CDR1 MNHEY and CDR2 SVGAGI. The CDR3 is made up of 15 amino acids. This CDR3 reads CASSPRKSADTEAFF. As DNA, the CDR3 is TGTGCCAGCAGTCCTAGAAAGTCAGCGGACACTGAAGCTTTCTTT.

The chain recombines TRBV12-5 with TRBJ2-7, with D tentatively TRBD2 (6 bases). CDR3 size: 13 residues. V lost 4 bases and J 7 bases, leaving 14 bases between the germline ends. CDR1 is LGHNT, CDR2 FRNRAP, per germline. Here the CDR3 DNA reads TGTGCTAGTGGTTCGGGGACTGCTGGGGAGCAGTACTTC. Translating it yields CASGSGTAGEQYF.

This chain connects TRBV28 to TRBJ2-7, with a tentative D call TRBD2 (5 bases). The CDR3 covers 15 residues. CDR1 MDHEN and CDR2 SYDVKM come from the germline V gene. V was trimmed by 5 bases and J by 6 bases, leaving 20 bases between them. Here the CDR3 DNA reads TGTGCCAGCAGTAGAACGGACTCGACCGGAGTCGAGCAGTACTTC. Amino acid sequence: CASSRTDSTGVEQYF.

There are a few counts of this clone. This chain connects TRBV4-1 to TRBJ2-7; TRBD2 is a possible D gene (5 bases). The germline CDR1 and CDR2 sequences are MGHRA and YSYEKL. This CDR3 contains 13 residues. The V end was cut by 4 bases, the J end by 3 bases, with 10 bases between. CDR3 region: CASSPDFNYEQYF. The CDR3, as DNA: TGCGCCAGCAGCCCGGACTTTAACTACGAGCAGTACTTC.

The gene calls are TRBV7-9 and TRBJ1-6; TRBD1 agrees at 8 bases. Germline-derived CDR1 and CDR2 are SEHNR and FQNEAQ (reference sequence). The J segment lost 9 bases and the V segment lost 1 base, leaving 2 bases of the junction unmatched. This CDR3 spans 14 amino acids. CDR3 in DNA: TGTGCCAGCAGCTTAGGGACAGGGTTTTCACCCCTCCACTTT. Protein product: CASSLGTGFSPLHF. The full variable domain, rest sourced from reference TRBV7-9 and TRBJ1-6, is DTGVSQNPRHKITKRGQNVTFRCDPISEHNRLYWYRQTLGQGPEFLTYFQNEAQLEKSRLLSDRFSAERPKGSFSTLEIQRTEQGDSAMYLCASSLGTGFSPLHFGNGTRLTVT.

J is TRBJ1-4 and V is TRBV27; 7 bases agree with TRBD1. Germline loops: CDR1 MNHEY, CDR2 SMNVEV (reference sequence). The CDR3 contains 14 residues. J gave up 5 bases and V 7 bases, and 7 bases lay outside the gene matches. The CDR3 region has the DNA TGTGCCAGCACCAAGGACAGGACCAATGAAAAACTGTTTTTT. It translates to CASTKDRTNEKLFF.

The chain has TRBV4-1 and TRBJ2-3, with no clear D. The CDR3 has 16 residues. Germline loops: CDR1 MGHRA, CDR2 YSYEKL. The ends were cut back, 4 bases at V and 2 bases at J, with 16 bases in the middle. In nucleotides, the CDR3 is TGCGCCAGCAGCCGAAACAGCCAGGCCGTCACAGATACGCAGTATTTT. This sequence encodes CASSRNSQAVTDTQYF.

J is TRBJ1-5 and V is TRBV7-9; possible D gene TRBD1, 5 bases. Germline assignment: CDR1 SEHNR and CDR2 FQNEAQ (reference sequence). V was shortened by 1 base and J by 1 base, with 11 bases between the two germline ends. The CDR3 totals 16 residues. CDR3 amino acids: CASSLGGKGSNQPQHF. Written as DNA, the CDR3 is TGTGCCAGCAGCTTAGGCGGTAAGGGGAGCAATCAGCCCCAGCATTTT. Filled out from reference TRBV7-9 and TRBJ1-5, the complete variable domain reads DTGVSQNPRHKITKRGQNVTFRCDPISEHNRLYWYRQTLGQGPEFLTYFQNEAQLEKSRLLSDRFSAERPKGSFSTLEIQRTEQGDSAMYLCASSLGGKGSNQPQHFGDGTRLSIL.

The chain is built from TRBV4-1 and TRBJ2-1; 9 bases agree with TRBD2. Looked up from germline, CDR1 is MGHRA and CDR2 is YSYEKL. V was pared by 0 bases and J by 6 bases, with 3 bases of the junction left unmatched. CDR3 length equals 15 residues. In nucleotides, the CDR3 is TGCGCCAGCAGCCAAGAAATGACTAGCGGCAATGAGCAGTTCTTC. Translation: CASSQEMTSGNEQFF.

The chain is built from TRBV30 and TRBJ1-1, with D tentatively TRBD1 (5 bases). V was pared by 5 bases and J by 5 bases, with 21 bases between. CDR3 length equals 15 residues. CDR1 GTSNPN and CDR2 SVGIG come from the germline V gene (reference sequence). CDR3 residues: CAWGAPQGKGTEAFF. The CDR3 region has the DNA TGTGCCTGGGGGGCCCCGCAGGGTAAGGGTACTGAAGCTTTCTTT. The complete variable domain, with remaining parts taken from reference TRBV30 and TRBJ1-1, reads SQTIHQWPATLVQPVGSPLSLECTVEGTSNPNLYWYRQAAGRGLQLLFYSVGIGQISSEVPQNLSASRPQDRQFILSSKKLLLSDSGFYLCAWGAPQGKGTEAFFGQGTRLTVV.